Presented here are 9 T cell receptor beta chains from one specimen sequenced in a study of shared clonotypes between healthy human individuals. Clones were sequenced by immunoSEQ multiplex PCR, and TCRdb holds only the in-frame ones, with some missing. The data contain over 850,000 clones, 78% of them singletons. The material sequenced was memory CD4+ T cells from PBMCs. Regarding subset: CD45RA-negative fraction. The receptors derive from a man younger than 35 in good health. Some clones in this sample may be carry-over from other donors' samples.

The chain recombines TRBV28 with TRBJ2-2; 10 positions match TRBD2. V lost 8 bases and J lost 1; bases outside the gene matches: 1. Germline V gene sequence: CDR1 MDHEN, CDR2 SYDVKM. This CDR3 is 14 amino acids long. For the CDR3, the DNA is TGTGCCAGCGGACTAGCGGTGAACACCGGGGAGCTGTTTTTT. This codes for CASGLAVNTGELFF.

The V gene is TRBV18, the J gene TRBJ1-1; D is unresolved. The CDR3 spans 16 residues. V lost 0 bases to trimming and J lost 3 bases, with 14 bases between them. The V gene's germline CDR1 is KGHSH and CDR2 LQKENI. Written as DNA, the CDR3 is TGTGCCAGCTCACCACCCGTGAGGGCGAGGGACACTGAAGCTTTCTTT. It yields the protein CASSPPVRARDTEAFF.

The rearrangement uses TRBV28 and TRBJ1-1; tentatively, D is TRBD1 (6 bases). This CDR3 is built from 15 residues. Deletions cut 9 bases from V and 0 bases from J, with 17 bases between. Germline assignment: CDR1 MDHEN and CDR2 SYDVKM. CDR3 sequence: CASSDGGAMNTEAFF. DNA of the CDR3: TGTGCCAGTTCTGACGGGGGCGCAATGAACACTGAAGCTTTCTTT.

The gene calls are TRBV18 and TRBJ2-5; D is undetermined. The V and J ends lost 5 bases and 3 bases respectively, with 10 bases between them. Germline V gives CDR1 KGHSH, CDR2 LQKENI. The CDR3 sequence is 13 residues long. The CDR3, as DNA: TGTGCCAGCTCATCCGGACCAAAAGAGACCCAGTACTTC. Translating gives CASSSGPKETQYF.

The rearrangement joins TRBV2 to TRBJ2-7; 9 bases align to TRBD2. Trimming removed 3 bases from V and 5 bases from J; junction bases left unmatched: 14. The germline CDR1 and CDR2 sequences are SNHLY and FYNNEI. The CDR3 extends over 17 amino acids. The chain's CDR3 is CASSDAKLAGIGHEQYF. Here the CDR3 DNA reads TGTGCCAGCAGTGATGCAAAGCTAGCGGGGATTGGGCACGAGCAGTACTTC.

The chain joins TRBV5-1 to TRBJ1-6; D call uncertain. V lost 10 bases, J lost 11 bases, and 16 bases lay in between. The CDR3 is made up of 12 amino acids. Germline V gives CDR1 SGHRS, CDR2 YFSETQ. In nucleotides, the CDR3 is TGCGCCTCGTCTTTGGCAGGTCCACCCCTCCACTTT. Translation gives CASSLAGPPLHF.

The rearrangement uses TRBV28 and TRBJ1-5; D is undetermined. CDR3 length: 14 amino acids. V shed 3 bases and J shed 4 bases, with 10 bases lying between them. Germline CDR1 reads MDHEN; CDR2 reads SYDVKM. CDR3 region: CASSLEPVNQPQHF. The CDR3 region has the DNA TGTGCCAGCAGTTTGGAACCGGTGAATCAGCCCCAGCATTTT.

The chain combines TRBV7-8 with TRBJ2-5, with TRBD2 identical over 15 bases. The CDR3 has 16 amino acids. CDR1 is SGHVS, CDR2 FQNEAQ, per germline. Unmatched junction bases numbered 0, after V lost 0 bases and J lost 4 bases. CDR3 DNA: TGTGCCAGCAGCTTAGCGGGACTAGCGGGAGGAGAGACCCAGTACTTC. Residues: CASSLAGLAGGETQYF.

The chain joins TRBV5-1 to TRBJ2-7; 7 bases match TRBD2. This CDR3 contains 15 residues. The germline CDR1 and CDR2 sequences are SGHRS and YFSETQ. The ends lost 0 bases at V and 0 bases at J; junction bases unmatched: 3. CDR3 sequence: CASSLDGGSSYEQYF. The CDR3 DNA reads as TGCGCCAGCAGCTTGGACGGCGGGAGCTCCTACGAGCAGTACTTC.